This TCR beta chain was identified in a study of T cells in Graves' hyperthyroidism and ophthalmopathy. Whole-study results and caveats: Also found in blood were most expanded thyroid clonotypes above 0.001.

The sample holds many counts of this clonotype. No antigen is known for it. Amplification of TCR beta CDR3 regions was performed using RNA transcripts as template. Researchers ran a first-round RT-PCR on the TCR CDR3 using the HTBI primer set. TCRdb analysed the multiplex PCR reads with MiXCR anew, one entry per CDR3 protein. The top ten hold 13% to 15% of the sample, which has approximately 430,000 distinct CDR3 sequences, around 14% seen once. Trimming took 4 bases from V and 2 from J; bases not matched to a gene: 2. This CDR3 has 14 residues. Germline-derived CDR1 and CDR2 are MDHEN and SYDVKM. Diagnosis relied on clinical symptoms, serum thyroxine and TRAb, thyroid ultrasound and orbital computed tomography.

The rearrangement uses TRBV28 and TRBJ2-1, with 7 bases identical to TRBD2. The sample was blood. This sequence originates from a woman aged 18-30 years with Graves' hyperthyroidism. The CDR3 nucleotides are TGTGCCAGCAGTTCCGCGGGGGCCTACAATGAGCAGTTCTTC. Residues: CASSSAGAYNEQFF.